These T cell receptor beta chains were read from a single sample in a study of T cells in Graves' hyperthyroidism and ophthalmopathy. TCRdb processed the multiplex PCR reads anew with MiXCR; each CDR3 protein has one entry. The sample shows about 640,000 distinct CDR3 sequences, roughly 46% of them seen only once. The sequencing sample was made of peripheral blood or thyroid tissue (not recorded which). The receptor source for this set is an adult man with Graves' disease, either hyperthyroidism or ophthalmopathy (not recorded which). CDR3s include the opening cysteine and the closing phenylalanine or tryptophan. The D gene is left open where the match is weak. Rows may omit the clone size; those that give it use once, few, many or a size class.

-	many	TRBV10-2	13	TRBJ1-1	TGCGCCAGCAGTGAGGAAACGAACACTGAAGCTTTCTTT	CASSEETNTEAFF
-	-	TRBV7-2	17	TRBJ1-6	TGTGCCAGCAGCTTAGCATACCGGCCGGGGGCGAATTCACCCCTCCACTTT	CASSLAYRPGANSPLHF
-	-	TRBV12-3/TRBV12-4	16	TRBJ1-1	TGTGCCAGCGGGGAATGGGGTGTCCAAATGAACACTGAAGCTTTCTTT	CASGEWGVQMNTEAFF
-	-	TRBV7-2	14	TRBJ1-4	TGTGCCAGCAGCTTGGCCGGATTGGGTGAAAAACTGTTTTTT	CASSLAGLGEKLFF
-	-	TRBV6-6	14	TRBJ2-7	TGTGCCAGCGGTCAGTCTGGGACAATCTACGAGCAGTACTTC	CASGQSGTIYEQYF
-	many	TRBV19	13	TRBJ1-1	TGCGCCAGCAGCATGGGACTGAACACTGAAGCTTTCTTT	CASSMGLNTEAFF
-	many	TRBV7-2	15	TRBJ1-5	TGTGCCAGCAGCCAGAGGCTGGGCAGGGACCAGCCCCAGCATTTT	CASSQRLGRDQPQHF
TRBD1	once	TRBV20-1	10	TRBJ1-1	TGCAGTGCCCAAGGAGGGGGCGCTTTCTTT	CSAQGGGAFF
TRBD1	few	TRBV7-8	14	TRBJ1-4	TGTGCCAGCAGGGCCGGGACAGGGGTCGAAAAACTGTTTTTT	CASRAGTGVEKLFF
TRBD1	-	TRBV10-3	15	TRBJ2-7	TGTGCCATCAGTGTGTCAGCCGGACAGGGCCTCGAGCAGTACTTC	CAISVSAGQGLEQYF
TRBD1	-	TRBV15	16	TRBJ1-2	TGTGCCACCAGCAGACGACAGGGTTTCGCTAACTATGGCTACACCTTC	CATSRRQGFANYGYTF
-	few	TRBV6-5	12	TRBJ2-7	TGTGCCAGCAGACGACCAGGAAACGAGCAGTACTTC	CASRRPGNEQYF
TRBD1	-	TRBV2	14	TRBJ1-5	TGTGCCAGCAGTACACCGATGACAGGGACCTACGAGCATTTT	CASSTPMTGTYEHF
-	-	TRBV29-1	14	TRBJ2-2	TGCAGCGTTGACTGGCCTTCGAACACCGGGGAGCTGTTTTTT	CSVDWPSNTGELFF
TRBD1	many	TRBV2	14	TRBJ1-1	TGTGCCAGCAGTCAGGGGGGGATGAACACTGAAGCTTTCTTT	CASSQGGMNTEAFF
TRBD2	many	TRBV7-8	13	TRBJ2-5	TGTGCCAGCAGCCGCGGGGGGCGAGAGACCCAGTACTTC	CASSRGGRETQYF
-	few	TRBV7-2	14	TRBJ2-7	TGTGCCAGCAGCCAACTCGGGGCAACCTACGAGCAGTACTTC	CASSQLGATYEQYF
-	-	TRBV24-1	12	TRBJ1-1	TGTGCCACCAGTGACAAGGGGGATGGAGCTTTCTTT	CATSDKGDGAFF
-	-	TRBV10-3	14	TRBJ2-5	TGTGCCATCAGTGTAACAGGATCACAAGAGACCCAGTACTTC	CAISVTGSQETQYF
-	-	TRBV7-9	15	TRBJ1-5	TGTGCCAGCAGCTCGAACCGGGGGATTAATCAGCCCCAGCATTTT	CASSSNRGINQPQHF
-	few	TRBV11-2	15	TRBJ1-6	TGTGCCAGCTCACAGAGGGCTATCGGGGACTCACCCCTCCACTTT	CASSQRAIGDSPLHF
-	-	TRBV11-2	15	TRBJ1-1	TGTGCCAGCAGCTTAGTGCGGGACACTGCCACTGAAGCTTTCTTT	CASSLVRDTATEAFF
-	many	TRBV29-1	14	TRBJ2-7	TGCAGCGTTGTCCCGGGGGGCTCGGCTTACGAGCAGTACTTC	CSVVPGGSAYEQYF
TRBD2	-	TRBV19	15	TRBJ2-5	TGTGCCAGTAGTGCCCTAGCGGGAGCCCCGGAGACCCAGTACTTC	CASSALAGAPETQYF
-	-	TRBV10-3	13	TRBJ1-6	TGTGCCATCAGTGAGGGGACGGGGTCACCCCTCCACTTT	CAISEGTGSPLHF
TRBD2	many	TRBV9	14	TRBJ2-5	TGTGCCAGCAGCGTAGGGACTAGGGAAGAGACCCAGTACTTC	CASSVGTREETQYF
-	-	TRBV15	16	TRBJ1-5	TGTGCCACCAGCAGTTACTCGACGGGGGGCGGACAGCCCCAGCATTTT	CATSSYSTGGGQPQHF
-	-	TRBV7-9	14	TRBJ2-5	TGTGCCAGCAGCTTAGTCAACAGGGTGGAGACCCAGTACTTC	CASSLVNRVETQYF
-	many	TRBV12-3/TRBV12-4	15	TRBJ1-6	TGTGCCAGCAGTCCCCATGGGGCAGGAGGTTCACCCCTCCACTTT	CASSPHGAGGSPLHF
TRBD1	many	TRBV7-8	12	TRBJ1-6	TGTGCCAGCAGCTTAGCCCAGGGGGTCCTCCACTTT	CASSLAQGVLHF
TRBD2	-	TRBV7-9	15	TRBJ2-7	TGTGCCAGCACCCCTAGGGCGGGAGCTGTTTACGAGCAGTACTTC	CASTPRAGAVYEQYF
-	few	TRBV19	13	TRBJ1-1	TGTGCCAGTAGTATGTTCATCAACACTGAAGCTTTCTTT	CASSMFINTEAFF
TRBD1	-	TRBV10-3	14	TRBJ1-1	TGTGCCATCAGGGACAGGGGGTCGAACACTGAAGCTTTCTTT	CAIRDRGSNTEAFF
-	many	TRBV7-9	14	TRBJ2-5	TGTGCCAGCAGCTTTACGGTGTACCAAGAGACCCAGTACTTC	CASSFTVYQETQYF
TRBD1	-	TRBV7-6	15	TRBJ1-5	TGTGCCAGCAGCGCAGGGACAGGCCGCCCTCAGCCCCAGCATTTT	CASSAGTGRPQPQHF
-	once	TRBV20-1	10	TRBJ2-7	TGCAGTGCCAGAGGGTACGGGCAGTACTTC	CSARGYGQYF
-	-	TRBV2	15	TRBJ1-3	TGTGCCAGCAGCGAAGGGAGGAGATCTGGAAACACCATATATTTT	CASSEGRRSGNTIYF
-	-	TRBV7-8	14	TRBJ2-7	TGTGCCAGCAGCTTAGAGTCGTGGGCGTACGAGCAGTACTTC	CASSLESWAYEQYF
-	many	TRBV12-3/TRBV12-4	13	TRBJ1-2	TGTGCCAGCATCCCTTCAGGGATTCGTGGCTACACCTTC	CASIPSGIRGYTF
-	-	TRBV9	13	TRBJ1-1	TGTGCCAGCAGCGCTCCCCGGGGCACTGAAGCTTTCTTT	CASSAPRGTEAFF
-	-	TRBV10-3	16	TRBJ2-2	TGTGCCATCAGTGACCCTTCGAGGGTAGCCTCCGGGGAGCTGTTTTTT	CAISDPSRVASGELFF
TRBD1	-	TRBV15	16	TRBJ1-2	TGTGCCACCAGCAGGACAGCGGGGGGGACAGTTGAAGGCTACACCTTC	CATSRTAGGTVEGYTF
-	-	TRBV7-6	12	TRBJ1-1	TGTGCCAGCAGCCAAGAGCGGGGTGAAGCTTTCTTT	CASSQERGEAFF
-	many	TRBV25-1	14	TRBJ1-2	TGTGCCAGCAGTGAATACCAGGGGAACTATGGCTACACCTTC	CASSEYQGNYGYTF
-	many	TRBV6-1	12	TRBJ2-5	TGTGCCAGCAATGAGGGCTCGGAGACCCAGTACTTC	CASNEGSETQYF
-	-	TRBV5-1	15	TRBJ1-1	TGCGCCAGCGGCTTGGACGGGTGGAGAAACCCTGAAGCTTTCTTT	CASGLDGWRNPEAFF
-	-	TRBV12-1	16	TRBJ1-6	TGTGCCAGCAGCTTTGACCAAAGCTCCTATAATTCACCCCTCCACTTT	CASSFDQSSYNSPLHF
-	-	TRBV7-3	15	TRBJ1-4	TGTGCCAGCAGCTCTGGACAGCGAGATAATGAAAAACTGTTTTTT	CASSSGQRDNEKLFF
-	-	TRBV20-1	13	TRBJ1-2	TGCAGTGCTAGACGGCCGGAGGTCTATGGCTACACCTTC	CSARRPEVYGYTF